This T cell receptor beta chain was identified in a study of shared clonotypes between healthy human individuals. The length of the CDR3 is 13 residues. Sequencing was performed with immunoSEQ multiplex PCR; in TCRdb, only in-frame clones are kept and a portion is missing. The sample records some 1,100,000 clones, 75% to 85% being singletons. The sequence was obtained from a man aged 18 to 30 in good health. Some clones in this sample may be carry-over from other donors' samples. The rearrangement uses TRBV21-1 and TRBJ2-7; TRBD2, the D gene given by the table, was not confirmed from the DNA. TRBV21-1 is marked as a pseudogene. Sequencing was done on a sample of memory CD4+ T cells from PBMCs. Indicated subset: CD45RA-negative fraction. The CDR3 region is CASGAPTRYEQYF. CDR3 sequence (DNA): TGTGCCAGCGGAGCACCTACCCGCTACGAGCAGTACTTC.